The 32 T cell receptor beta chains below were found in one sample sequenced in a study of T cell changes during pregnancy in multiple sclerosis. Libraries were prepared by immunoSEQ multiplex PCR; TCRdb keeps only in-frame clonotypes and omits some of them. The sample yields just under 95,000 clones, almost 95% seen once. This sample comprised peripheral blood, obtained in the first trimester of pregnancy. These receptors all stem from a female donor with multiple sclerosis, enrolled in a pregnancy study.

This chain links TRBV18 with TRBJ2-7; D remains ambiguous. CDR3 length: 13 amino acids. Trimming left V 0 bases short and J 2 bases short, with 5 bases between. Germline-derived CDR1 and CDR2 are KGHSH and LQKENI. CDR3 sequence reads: CASSPPDTYEQYF. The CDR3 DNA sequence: TGTGCCAGCTCACCACCCGACACCTACGAGCAGTACTTC. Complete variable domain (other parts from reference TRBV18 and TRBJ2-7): NAGVMQNPRHLVRRRGQEARLRCSPMKGHSHVYWYRQLPEEGLKFMVYLQKENIIDESGMPKERFSAEFPKEGPSILRIQQVVRGDSAAYFCASSPPDTYEQYFGPGTRLTVT.

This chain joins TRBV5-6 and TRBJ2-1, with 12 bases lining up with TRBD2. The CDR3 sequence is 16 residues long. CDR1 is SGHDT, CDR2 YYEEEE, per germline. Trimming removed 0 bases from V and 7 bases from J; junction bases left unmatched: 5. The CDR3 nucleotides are TGTGCCAGCAGCTTGGCCGGACTAGCGGGACTAAATGAGCAGTTCTTC. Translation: CASSLAGLAGLNEQFF.

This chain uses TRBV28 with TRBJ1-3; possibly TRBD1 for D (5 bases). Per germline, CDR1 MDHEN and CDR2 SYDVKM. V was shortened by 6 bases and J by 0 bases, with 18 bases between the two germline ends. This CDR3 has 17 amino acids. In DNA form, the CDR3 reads TGTGCCAGCAGCGCGGGGGGGGGATCGGCCTCTGGAAACACCATATATTTT. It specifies CASSAGGGSASGNTIYF.

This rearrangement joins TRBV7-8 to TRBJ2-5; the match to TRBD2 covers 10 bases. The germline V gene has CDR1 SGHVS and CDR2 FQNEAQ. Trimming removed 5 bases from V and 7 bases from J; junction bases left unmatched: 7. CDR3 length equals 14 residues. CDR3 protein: CASSPGTSVVTQYF. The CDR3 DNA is TGTGCCAGCAGCCCCGGGACTAGCGTAGTGACCCAGTACTTC.

The CDR3 sequence is CSARDLREQYF. In DNA form, the CDR3 reads TGCAGTGCTAGAGATCTTCGCGAGCAGTACTTC. The gene calls are TRBV20-1 and TRBJ2-7; D uncertain. V gave up 0 bases and J gave up 6 bases, with 6 bases separating them. CDR3 length: 11 residues. Germline V gives CDR1 DFQATT, CDR2 SNEGSKA (reference sequence).

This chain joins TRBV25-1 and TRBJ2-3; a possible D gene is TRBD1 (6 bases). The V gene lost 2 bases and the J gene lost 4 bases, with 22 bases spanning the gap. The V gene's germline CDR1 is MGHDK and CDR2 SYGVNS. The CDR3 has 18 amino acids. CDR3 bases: TGTGCCAGCAGTGAACCCAAACCCGGGGCAGGGGTCCCAGATACGCAGTATTTT. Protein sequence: CASSEPKPGAGVPDTQYF.

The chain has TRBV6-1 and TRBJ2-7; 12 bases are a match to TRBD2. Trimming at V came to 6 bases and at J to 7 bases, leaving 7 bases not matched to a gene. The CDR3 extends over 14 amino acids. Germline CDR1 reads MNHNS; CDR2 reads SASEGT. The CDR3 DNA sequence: TGTGCCAGCAGGGGACTAGCGGGTTCCGGAGAGCAGTACTTC. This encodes CASRGLAGSGEQYF.

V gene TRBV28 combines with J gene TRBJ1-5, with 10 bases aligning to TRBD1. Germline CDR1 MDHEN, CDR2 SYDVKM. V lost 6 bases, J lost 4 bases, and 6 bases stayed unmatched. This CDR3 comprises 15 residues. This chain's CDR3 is CASSTRTGGNQPQHF. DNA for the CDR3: TGTGCCAGCAGCACTAGGACAGGGGGGAATCAGCCCCAGCATTTT.

The CDR3 nucleotides are TGTGCCATCAGGGCCAAACAGGGTTCCCACGAGCAGTACTTC. It is translated as CAIRAKQGSHEQYF. The gene calls are TRBV10-3 and TRBJ2-7, with D possibly matching TRBD1 (6 bases). Per the germline V gene, CDR1 is ENHRY and CDR2 is SYGVKD. The V and J ends lost 6 bases and 5 bases respectively, with 17 bases between them. The CDR3 extends over 14 amino acids.

CDR3 bases: TGTGCCAGTAGAACGACAGGGAGCACAGATACGCAGTATTTT. This translates into CASRTTGSTDTQYF. V usage is TRBV19 and J usage is TRBJ2-3, with 7 bases that match TRBD1. Trimming took 6 bases from V and 0 from J; bases not matched to a gene: 3. The CDR3 has 14 amino acids. Germline V lookup: CDR1 LNHDA, CDR2 SQIVND (reference sequence).

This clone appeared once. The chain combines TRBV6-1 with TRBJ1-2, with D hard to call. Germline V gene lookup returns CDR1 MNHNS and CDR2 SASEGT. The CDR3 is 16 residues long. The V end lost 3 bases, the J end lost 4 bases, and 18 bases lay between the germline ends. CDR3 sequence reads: CASSEITSPPFYGYTF. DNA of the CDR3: TGTGCCAGCAGTGAGATTACTTCCCCCCCATTCTATGGCTACACCTTC.

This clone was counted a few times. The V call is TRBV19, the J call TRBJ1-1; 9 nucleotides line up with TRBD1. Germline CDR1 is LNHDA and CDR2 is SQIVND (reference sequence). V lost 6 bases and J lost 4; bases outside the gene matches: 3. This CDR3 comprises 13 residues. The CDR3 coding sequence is TGTGCCAGTAGCACAGGGGGCGTCACTGAAGCTTTCTTT. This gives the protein CASSTGGVTEAFF.

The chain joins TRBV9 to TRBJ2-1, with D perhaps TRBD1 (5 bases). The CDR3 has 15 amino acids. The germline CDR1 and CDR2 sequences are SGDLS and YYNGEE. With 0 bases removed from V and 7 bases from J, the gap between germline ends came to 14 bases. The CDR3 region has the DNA TGTGCCAGCAGCGTAGAGGGCCAGGGTTCGAATGAGCAGTTCTTC. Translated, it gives CASSVEGQGSNEQFF.

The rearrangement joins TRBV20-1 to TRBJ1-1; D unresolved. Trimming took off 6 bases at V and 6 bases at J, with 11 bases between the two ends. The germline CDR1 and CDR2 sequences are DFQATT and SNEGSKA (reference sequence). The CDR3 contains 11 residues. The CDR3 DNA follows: TGCAGTGCACTCGGTGTCTCTGAAGCTTTCTTT. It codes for CSALGVSEAFF.

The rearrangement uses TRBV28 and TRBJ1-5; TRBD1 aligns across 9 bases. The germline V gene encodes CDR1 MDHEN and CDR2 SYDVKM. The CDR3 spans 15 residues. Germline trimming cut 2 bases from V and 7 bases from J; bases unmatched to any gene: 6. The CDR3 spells CASSLGTGRRQPQHF. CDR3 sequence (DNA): TGTGCCAGCAGTTTAGGGACAGGGAGGCGGCAGCCCCAGCATTTT.

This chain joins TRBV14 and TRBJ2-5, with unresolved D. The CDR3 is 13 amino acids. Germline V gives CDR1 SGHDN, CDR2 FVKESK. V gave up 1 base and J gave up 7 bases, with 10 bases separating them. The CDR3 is CASSQGLEGTQYF. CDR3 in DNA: TGTGCCAGCAGCCAAGGGCTAGAAGGGACCCAGTACTTC. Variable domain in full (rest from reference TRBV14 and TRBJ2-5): EAGVTQFPSHSVIEKGQTVTLRCDPISGHDNLYWYRRVMGKEIKFLLHFVKESKQDESGMPNNRFLAERTGGTYSTLKVQPAELEDSGVYFCASSQGLEGTQYFGPGTRLLVL.

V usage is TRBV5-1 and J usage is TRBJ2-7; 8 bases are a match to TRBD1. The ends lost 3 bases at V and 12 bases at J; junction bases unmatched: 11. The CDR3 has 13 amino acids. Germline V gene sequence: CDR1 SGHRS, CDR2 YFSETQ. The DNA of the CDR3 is TGCGCCAGCAGCTGGGGACAGGCGTCCGTCTGGTACTTC. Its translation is CASSWGQASVWYF.

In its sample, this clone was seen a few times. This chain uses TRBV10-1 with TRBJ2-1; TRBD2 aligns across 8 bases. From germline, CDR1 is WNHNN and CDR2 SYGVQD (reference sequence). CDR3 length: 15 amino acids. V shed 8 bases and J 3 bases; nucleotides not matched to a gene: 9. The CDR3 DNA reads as TGCGCCAGCCCGGGGGGGCAGACTAACTACAATGAGCAGTTCTTC. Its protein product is CASPGGQTNYNEQFF.

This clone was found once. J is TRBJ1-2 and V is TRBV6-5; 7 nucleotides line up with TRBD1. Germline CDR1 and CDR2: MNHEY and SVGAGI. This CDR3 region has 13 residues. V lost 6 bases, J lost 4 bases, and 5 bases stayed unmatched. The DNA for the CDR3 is TGTGCCAGCAGCCCAGACAGGGTCTATGGCTACACCTTC. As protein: CASSPDRVYGYTF.

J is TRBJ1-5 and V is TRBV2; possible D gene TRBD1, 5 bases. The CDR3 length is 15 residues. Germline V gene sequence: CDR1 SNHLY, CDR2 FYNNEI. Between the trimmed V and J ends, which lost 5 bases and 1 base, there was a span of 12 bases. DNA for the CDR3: TGTGCCAGCAGTACAAGGGACTTAAGCAATCAGCCCCAGCATTTT. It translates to CASSTRDLSNQPQHF.

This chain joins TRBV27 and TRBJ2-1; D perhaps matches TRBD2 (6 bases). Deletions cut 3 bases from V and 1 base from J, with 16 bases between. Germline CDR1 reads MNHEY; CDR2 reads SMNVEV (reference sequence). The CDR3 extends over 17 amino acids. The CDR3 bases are TGTGCCAGCAGTTTTTTACGGGAGATCAGGTCCTACAATGAGCAGTTCTTC. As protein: CASSFLREIRSYNEQFF.

In nucleotides, the CDR3 is TGTGCCTGGACTAGCGGGAGCAATGAGCAGTTCTTC. It is translated as CAWTSGSNEQFF. V and J are TRBV30 and TRBJ2-1; 10 positions match TRBD2. The germline V gene encodes CDR1 GTSNPN and CDR2 SVGIG (reference sequence). After removal of 4 bases from V and 6 bases from J, the junction contained 0 bases not matched to a gene. CDR3 size: 12 residues.

CDR3 DNA sequence: TGTGCCAGCAGCTGGCAGGGGCCCAATCAGCCCCAGCATTTT. Amino acid sequence: CASSWQGPNQPQHF. V is TRBV5-6 and J is TRBJ1-5, with D tentatively TRBD1 (6 bases). The germline CDR1 and CDR2 sequences are SGHDT and YYEEEE. V lost 3 bases and J 3 bases, leaving 10 bases between the germline ends. This CDR3 has 14 amino acids.

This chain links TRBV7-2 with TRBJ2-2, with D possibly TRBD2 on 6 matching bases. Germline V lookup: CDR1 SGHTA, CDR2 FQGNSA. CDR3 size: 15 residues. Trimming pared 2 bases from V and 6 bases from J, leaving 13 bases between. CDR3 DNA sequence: TGTGCCAGCAGCTTACTTCAGGGAGGTCCCGGGGAGCTGTTTTTT. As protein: CASSLLQGGPGELFF.

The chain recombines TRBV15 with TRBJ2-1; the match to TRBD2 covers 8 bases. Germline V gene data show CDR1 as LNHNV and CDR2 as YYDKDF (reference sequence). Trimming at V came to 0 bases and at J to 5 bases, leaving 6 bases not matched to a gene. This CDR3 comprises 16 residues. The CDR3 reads CATSREGTRSNNEQFF. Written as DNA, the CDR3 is TGTGCCACCAGCAGAGAAGGGACTAGGAGCAACAATGAGCAGTTCTTC.

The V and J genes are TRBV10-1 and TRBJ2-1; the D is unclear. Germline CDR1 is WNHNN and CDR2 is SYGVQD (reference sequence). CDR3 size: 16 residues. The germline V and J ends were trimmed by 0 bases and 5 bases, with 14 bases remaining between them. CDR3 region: CASSESNPYGDNEQFF. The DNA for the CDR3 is TGCGCCAGCAGTGAGTCAAATCCGTACGGTGACAATGAGCAGTTCTTC.

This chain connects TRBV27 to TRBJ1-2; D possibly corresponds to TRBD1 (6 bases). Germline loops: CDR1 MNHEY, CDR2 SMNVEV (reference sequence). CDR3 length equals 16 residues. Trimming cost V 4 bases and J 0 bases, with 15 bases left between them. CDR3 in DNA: TGTGCCAGCAGTTCCATCGGGAGGGACACTAACTATGGCTACACCTTC. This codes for CASSSIGRDTNYGYTF.

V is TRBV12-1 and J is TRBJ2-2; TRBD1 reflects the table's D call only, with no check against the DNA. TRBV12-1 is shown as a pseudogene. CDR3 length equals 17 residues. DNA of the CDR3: TGTGCCAGCAGCTTGGGGCAGGGCCGCGCGAACACCGGGGAGCTGTTTTTT. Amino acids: CASSLGQGRANTGELFF.

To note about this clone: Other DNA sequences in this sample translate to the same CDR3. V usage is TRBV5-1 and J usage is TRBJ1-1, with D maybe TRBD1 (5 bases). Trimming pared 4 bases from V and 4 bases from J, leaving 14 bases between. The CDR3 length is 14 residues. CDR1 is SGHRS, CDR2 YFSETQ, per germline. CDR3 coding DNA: TGCGCCAGCAGCCTCGCTGCCGGGGGCACTGAAGCTTTCTTT. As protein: CASSLAAGGTEAFF.

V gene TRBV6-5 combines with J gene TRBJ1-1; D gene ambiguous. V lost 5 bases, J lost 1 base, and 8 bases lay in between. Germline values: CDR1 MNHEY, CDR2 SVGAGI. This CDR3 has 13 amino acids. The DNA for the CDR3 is TGTGCCAGCAGTCTAAGAGGGAACACTGAAGCTTTCTTT. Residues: CASSLRGNTEAFF.

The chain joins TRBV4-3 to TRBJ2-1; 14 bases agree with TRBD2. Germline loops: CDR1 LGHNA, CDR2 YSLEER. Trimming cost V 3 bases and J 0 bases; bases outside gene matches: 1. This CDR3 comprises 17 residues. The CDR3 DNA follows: TGCGCCAGCAGCCAGGGGACTAGCGGGAGCTCCTACAATGAGCAGTTCTTC. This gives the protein CASSQGTSGSSYNEQFF.

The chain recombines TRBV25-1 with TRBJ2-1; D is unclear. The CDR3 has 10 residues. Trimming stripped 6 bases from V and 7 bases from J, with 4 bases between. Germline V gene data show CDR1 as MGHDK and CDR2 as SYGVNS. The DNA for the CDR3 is TGTGCCAGCAGACTTAATGAGCAGTTCTTC. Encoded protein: CASRLNEQFF.